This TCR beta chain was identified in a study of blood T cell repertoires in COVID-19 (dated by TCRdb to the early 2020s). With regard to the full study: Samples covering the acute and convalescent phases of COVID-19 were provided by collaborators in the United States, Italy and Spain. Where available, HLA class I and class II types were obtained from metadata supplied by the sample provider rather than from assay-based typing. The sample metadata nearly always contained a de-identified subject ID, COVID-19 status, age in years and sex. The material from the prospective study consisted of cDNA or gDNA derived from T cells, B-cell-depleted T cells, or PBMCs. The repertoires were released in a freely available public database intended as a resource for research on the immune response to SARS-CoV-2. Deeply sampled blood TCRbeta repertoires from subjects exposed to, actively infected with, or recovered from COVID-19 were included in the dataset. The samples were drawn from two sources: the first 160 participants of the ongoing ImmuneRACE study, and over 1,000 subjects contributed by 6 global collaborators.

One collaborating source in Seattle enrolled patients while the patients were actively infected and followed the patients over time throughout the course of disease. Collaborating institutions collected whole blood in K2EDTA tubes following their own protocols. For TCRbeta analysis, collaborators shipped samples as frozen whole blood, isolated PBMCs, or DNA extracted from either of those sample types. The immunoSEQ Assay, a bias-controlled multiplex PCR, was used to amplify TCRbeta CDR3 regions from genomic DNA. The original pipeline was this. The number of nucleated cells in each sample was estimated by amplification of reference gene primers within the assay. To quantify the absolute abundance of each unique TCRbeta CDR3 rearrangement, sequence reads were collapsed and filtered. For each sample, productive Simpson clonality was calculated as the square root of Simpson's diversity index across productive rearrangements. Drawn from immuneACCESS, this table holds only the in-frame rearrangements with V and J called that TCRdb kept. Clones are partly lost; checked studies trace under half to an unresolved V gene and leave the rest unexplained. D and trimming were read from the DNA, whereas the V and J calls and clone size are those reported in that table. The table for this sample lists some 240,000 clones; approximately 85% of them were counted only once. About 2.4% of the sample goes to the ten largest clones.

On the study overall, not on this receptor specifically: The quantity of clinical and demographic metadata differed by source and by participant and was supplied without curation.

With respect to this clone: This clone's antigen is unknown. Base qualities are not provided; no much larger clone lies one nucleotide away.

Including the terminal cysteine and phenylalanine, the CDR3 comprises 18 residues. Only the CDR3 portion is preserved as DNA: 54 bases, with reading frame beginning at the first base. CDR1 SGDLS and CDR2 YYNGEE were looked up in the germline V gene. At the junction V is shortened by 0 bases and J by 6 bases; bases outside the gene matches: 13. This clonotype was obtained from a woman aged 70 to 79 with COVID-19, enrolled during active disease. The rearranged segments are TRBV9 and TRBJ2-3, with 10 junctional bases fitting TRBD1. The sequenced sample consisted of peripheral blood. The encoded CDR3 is CASSVAGYGTGVADTQYF. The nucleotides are TGTGCCAGCAGCGTAGCGGGCTACGGGACAGGGGTAGCTGATACGCAGTATTTT.